Below are 25 T cell receptor beta chains sequenced from a single sample in a study of patients and donors after allogeneic stem cell transplantation. MiXCR, applied by TCRdb to the RT-PCR reads, yields one record per CDR3 protein. The sample records some 960,000 distinct CDR3 sequences, about a sixth being singletons. What was sequenced was blood, either unsorted or a sorted T cell fraction (not recorded which). The receptors were sampled from a human donor who was either an allogeneic HSCT recipient or a stem cell or donor lymphocyte infusion donor (not recorded which). It is not recorded whose cells these are; they may come from a transplant donor.

The V gene is TRBV3-1, the J gene TRBJ2-1; no firm D call. Deletions cut 0 bases from V and 13 bases from J, with 10 bases between. Per the germline V gene, CDR1 is LGHDT and CDR2 is YNNKEL (reference sequence). This CDR3 is built from 12 residues. The CDR3 region has the DNA TGTGCCAGCAGCCAAGAGAATAAGCGACAGTTCTTC. Protein product: CASSQENKRQFF.

This clonotype has more than one count but fewer than ten. V is TRBV12-5 and J is TRBJ2-3; TRBD2 aligns across 9 bases. CDR1 and CDR2 (germline): LGHNT, FRNRAP. CDR3 size: 19 residues. Unmatched junction bases numbered 18, after V lost 5 bases and J lost 3 bases. CDR3 in amino acids: CASGRLAGGRAVRTDTQYF. Here the CDR3 DNA reads TGTGCTAGTGGTCGCCTTGCAGGCGGGAGGGCCGTGAGGACAGATACGCAGTATTTT.

This clonotype was picked up a small number of times. The gene calls are TRBV11-2 and TRBJ2-3; D assignment may be TRBD1 or TRBD2 (6 bases each). The germline V gene encodes CDR1 SGHAT and CDR2 FQNNGV. V lost 3 bases to trimming and J lost 2 bases, with 15 bases between them. The CDR3 has 16 amino acids. The CDR3 reads CASSLGAGLLTDTQYF. The CDR3 nucleotides read TGTGCCAGCAGCTTGGGGGCGGGGCTCCTCACAGATACGCAGTATTTT.

This clonotype showed up just a few times. The gene calls are TRBV4-2 and TRBJ2-3, with D hard to call. V dropped 0 bases and J dropped 0 bases, with 4 bases sitting between them. Germline values: CDR1 LGHNA, CDR2 YNFKEQ. The CDR3 runs to 14 residues. For the CDR3, the DNA is TGTGCCAGCAGCCAAGATTCGAGCACAGATACGCAGTATTTT. It encodes CASSQDSSTDTQYF.

Here the CDR3 reads CASSFYRVGTEAFF. The DNA of the CDR3 is TGCGCCAGCAGCTTCTACAGGGTAGGCACTGAAGCTTTCTTT. The rearrangement uses TRBV5-1 and TRBJ1-1; D might be TRBD1 (6 bases). This CDR3 contains 14 residues. Germline loops: CDR1 SGHRS, CDR2 YFSETQ. Deletions cut 2 bases from V and 4 bases from J, with 12 bases between.

This clonotype was seen more than once but under ten times. V and J are TRBV18 and TRBJ1-1; D might be TRBD1 (5 bases). V was clipped by 6 bases and J by 7 bases, with 12 bases between them. The germline CDR1 and CDR2 sequences are KGHSH and LQKENI. The CDR3 contains 12 residues. CDR3 region: CASSGGGIEAFF. In DNA form, the CDR3 reads TGTGCCAGCTCCGGGGGGGGGATTGAAGCTTTCTTT.

This clonotype was observed a handful of times. The rearrangement joins TRBV7-9 to TRBJ2-3; 12 positions match TRBD2. V dropped 6 bases and J dropped 5; count of bases not matched to a gene: 6. Per germline, CDR1 SEHNR and CDR2 FQNEAQ (reference sequence). The CDR3 consists of 15 residues. DNA of the CDR3: TGTGCCAGCAGTCTAGCGGGAGGGCGTCTAGATACGCAGTATTTT. It encodes CASSLAGGRLDTQYF.

CDR3 residues: CASSEAGSLNTEAFF. The CDR3 DNA reads as TGTGCCAGCAGTGAAGCTGGGTCCCTGAACACTGAAGCTTTCTTT. V usage is TRBV2 and J usage is TRBJ1-1, with D unclear. CDR1 and CDR2 (germline): SNHLY, FYNNEI. This CDR3 region has 15 residues. With 0 bases removed from V and 0 bases from J, the gap between germline ends came to 8 bases.

This clonotype was recorded once. This chain uses TRBV7-2 with TRBJ2-7, with D perhaps matching TRBD2 (5 bases). The CDR3 extends over 14 amino acids. Trimming cost V 7 bases and J 2 bases, with 15 bases left between them. Germline CDR1 reads SGHTA; CDR2 reads FQGNSA. CDR3 protein: CASTPGFTAYEQYF. Here the CDR3 DNA reads TGTGCCAGCACCCCGGGGTTTACTGCCTACGAGCAGTACTTC.

V usage is TRBV24-1 and J usage is TRBJ1-2, with D possibly being TRBD1 (6 bases). CDR3 length: 14 amino acids. The germline CDR1 and CDR2 sequences are KGHDR and SFDVKD. V lost 4 bases, J lost 2 bases, and 10 bases lay in between. The CDR3 nucleotides read TGTGCCACCAGTGAACCCACAGGGAACTATGGCTACACCTTC. This sequence encodes CATSEPTGNYGYTF.

This clonotype was observed a handful of times. CDR3: CSARGENSGLIYNEQFF. For the CDR3, the DNA is TGCAGTGCTAGAGGGGAAAATAGCGGACTTATCTACAATGAGCAGTTCTTC. The gene calls are TRBV20-1 and TRBJ2-1, with D perhaps TRBD2 (6 bases). The length of the CDR3 is 17 residues. CDR1 DFQATT and CDR2 SNEGSKA come from the germline V gene (reference sequence). V was pared by 1 base and J by 3 bases, with 19 bases between.

This clonotype appeared a few times. The rearrangement uses TRBV4-1 and TRBJ2-1; D is ambiguous. The CDR3 contains 13 residues. Germline assignment: CDR1 MGHRA and CDR2 YSYEKL. V lost 4 bases and J 9 bases, leaving 13 bases between the germline ends. DNA for the CDR3: TGCGCCAGCAGCCGGACCCTAGAATTTGAGCAGTTCTTC. Its protein product is CASSRTLEFEQFF.

The chain couples TRBV6-1 to TRBJ2-7; 8 positions match TRBD2. Germline-derived CDR1 and CDR2 are MNHNS and SASEGT. The CDR3 contains 13 residues. The ends lost 8 bases at V and 2 bases at J; junction bases unmatched: 5. The DNA for the CDR3 is TGTGCCAGCCGGGGCGGGGGGACCTACGAGCAGTACTTC. This codes for CASRGGGTYEQYF.

Many counts were recorded for this clonotype. V and J are TRBV10-3 and TRBJ2-7; D gene ambiguous. Germline loops: CDR1 ENHRY, CDR2 SYGVKD. Trimming shortened V by 0 bases and J by 3 bases, and 12 bases separated the two germline ends. The CDR3 contains 15 residues. Here the CDR3 DNA reads TGTGCCATCAGTGAGTCTGCGAGAGATATCTACGAGCAGTACTTC. Its translation: CAISESARDIYEQYF.

The rearrangement uses TRBV7-8 and TRBJ2-7; possibly TRBD1 for D (5 bases). CDR3 length: 14 residues. V lost 4 bases, J lost 0 bases, and 10 bases lay in between. The germline CDR1 and CDR2 sequences are SGHVS and FQNEAQ. The CDR3 nucleotides are TGTGCCAGCAGCTCTCAGACAGTCTCCTACGAGCAGTACTTC. This translates into CASSSQTVSYEQYF.

This clonotype was counted only a few times. The chain recombines TRBV7-9 with TRBJ1-1; D is possibly TRBD1 (5 bases). Trimming stripped 1 base from V and 5 bases from J, with 11 bases between. The CDR3 runs to 14 residues. The germline V gene has CDR1 SEHNR and CDR2 FQNEAQ (reference sequence). The CDR3 DNA reads as TGTGCCAGCAGCTTAGTGGTAGGGGCGACTGAAGCTTTCTTT. This translates into CASSLVVGATEAFF.

The rearrangement links TRBV20-1 to TRBJ1-5; D remains unclear. This CDR3 is built from 14 residues. The germline V and J ends were trimmed by 5 bases and 9 bases, with 20 bases remaining between them. CDR1 is DFQATT and CDR2 is SNEGSKA in the germline V gene (reference sequence). The CDR3 region has the DNA TGCAGTGCTTTAGAGAAGCGGGAGATACGGCCCCAGCATTTT. Amino acids: CSALEKREIRPQHF.

Here the CDR3 reads CASTIQTREQYF. The CDR3, as DNA: TGTGCCAGCACCATACAAACCCGCGAGCAGTACTTC. The chain joins TRBV7-2 to TRBJ2-7, with unresolved D. V lost 7 bases and J lost 6, with 13 bases in between. The CDR3 is 12 residues long. Germline CDR1 SGHTA, CDR2 FQGNSA.

This clonotype was detected only a few times. The chain uses TRBV6-5 and TRBJ1-2; D not resolved. This CDR3 is built from 13 residues. From germline, CDR1 is MNHEY and CDR2 SVGAGI. V shed 2 bases and J shed 2 bases, with 6 bases lying between them. CDR3 nucleotide sequence: TGTGCCAGCAGTTACCAAGTAAACTATGGCTACACCTTC. Its translation is CASSYQVNYGYTF.

Only a few counts were recorded for this clonotype. J is TRBJ1-2 and V is TRBV5-1; 8 bases are shared with TRBD1. Unmatched junction bases numbered 2, after V lost 1 base and J lost 3 bases. The V gene's germline CDR1 is SGHRS and CDR2 YFSETQ. The CDR3 extends over 14 amino acids. As DNA, the CDR3 is TGCGCCAGCAGCTTGCAGGGGGCCGACTATGGCTACACCTTC. Its translation is CASSLQGADYGYTF. The full variable domain, in which reference TRBV5-1 and TRBJ1-2 provide the parts outside the CDR3, is KAGVTQTPRYLIKTRGQQVTLSCSPISGHRSVSWYQQTPGQGLQFLFEYFSETQRNKGNFPGRFSGRQFSNSRSEMNVSTLELGDSALYLCASSLQGADYGYTFGSGTRLTVV.

This chain connects TRBV6-1 to TRBJ1-5, with 10 bases fitting TRBD1. The CDR3 contains 14 residues. J lost 6 bases, V lost 7 bases, and 6 bases had no gene match. Germline V CDR1 and CDR2: MNHNS, SASEGT. The CDR3 is CASIEGQGGQPQHF. The CDR3 nucleotides read TGTGCCAGCATAGAAGGACAGGGGGGTCAGCCCCAGCATTTT.

This sequence joins TRBV20-1 and TRBJ1-3; 7 nucleotides line up with TRBD1. Germline lookup yields CDR1 DFQATT and CDR2 SNEGSKA (reference sequence). The junction had 10 bases not matched to a gene; V was cut back by 5 bases and J by 6 bases. CDR3 length equals 14 residues. The CDR3 loop is CSASLPGTVNTIYF. The CDR3 nucleotides read TGCAGTGCTTCTCTCCCCGGGACAGTAAACACCATATATTTT.

This clonotype was picked up many times. The J gene is TRBJ2-5, the V gene TRBV4-1, with D perhaps matching TRBD1 (6 bases). Germline values: CDR1 MGHRA, CDR2 YSYEKL. The CDR3 extends over 17 amino acids. Trimming took 0 bases from V and 5 from J, leaving 19 bases between them. The CDR3 sequence is CASSQDVMDSRVETQYF. The CDR3 DNA follows: TGCGCCAGCAGCCAAGATGTAATGGACAGTAGGGTGGAGACCCAGTACTTC.

The rearrangement links TRBV5-5 to TRBJ2-7, with 12 bases that match TRBD2. The CDR3 spans 14 residues. After removal of 6 bases from V and 12 bases from J, the junction contained 13 bases not matched to a gene. Germline CDR1 and CDR2: SGHKS and YYEKEE (reference sequence). The CDR3 nucleotides are TGTGCCAGCACCTCATCGACTAGCGGGAGTGGGTGGTACTTC. Amino acids: CASTSSTSGSGWYF.

The V and J genes are TRBV15 and TRBJ2-1, with TRBD1 as a possible D gene (6 bases). The CDR3 covers 18 residues. V lost 0 bases and J 2 bases, leaving 17 bases between the germline ends. Germline V gives CDR1 LNHNV, CDR2 YYDKDF (reference sequence). The CDR3 coding sequence is TGTGCCACCAGCAGAGAGACTAAAACGGGACATGCCTACAATGAGCAGTTCTTC. Its protein is CATSRETKTGHAYNEQFF.